The 17 T cell receptor beta chains below were found in one sample sequenced in a study of cytomegalovirus exposure and HLA in healthy donors. 60 Vbeta and 13 Jbeta primers were used in PCR. The method was immunoSEQ multiplex PCR; TCRdb's version includes in-frame clones alone and lacks a portion of them. The data hold around 120,000 clones, with about three quarters observed a single time. Sequencing was done on a sample of PBMCs. The receptors derive from a woman between 35 and 50 years old in good health and CMV-seronegative.

V is TRBV11-2 and J is TRBJ1-2, with 10 positions matching TRBD1. Germline trimming cut 7 bases from V and 7 bases from J; bases unmatched to any gene: 9. The germline V gene has CDR1 SGHAT and CDR2 FQNNGV. CDR3 size: 14 residues. The CDR3 DNA sequence: TGTGCCAGCACAAGACAGGGGGCGCAAATTGGCTACACCTTC. It encodes CASTRQGAQIGYTF.

This sequence joins TRBV28 and TRBJ2-7; 10 nucleotides line up with TRBD2. CDR1 is MDHEN and CDR2 is SYDVKM in the germline V gene. The CDR3 consists of 15 residues. V lost 6 bases, J lost 3 bases, and 8 bases stayed unmatched. CDR3: CASSALAGVIYEQYF. CDR3 bases: TGTGCCAGCAGCGCTCTAGCGGGAGTTATCTACGAGCAGTACTTC.

The chain recombines TRBV4-1 with TRBJ1-1, with D unclear. Trimming stripped 1 base from V and 8 bases from J, with 11 bases between. This CDR3 spans 13 amino acids. Germline assignment: CDR1 MGHRA and CDR2 YSYEKL. CDR3 nucleotide sequence: TGCGCCAGCAGCCAAGTTCCAGGCCTAGAAGCTTTCTTT. Residues: CASSQVPGLEAFF.

The chain joins TRBV18 to TRBJ1-1; TRBD1 matches at 8 bases. There are 15 residues in the CDR3. J was trimmed by 0 bases and V by 3 bases; bases with no gene match: 3. Germline CDR1 and CDR2: KGHSH and LQKENI. This CDR3 is CASSPGQGMNTEAFF. The CDR3 bases are TGTGCCAGCTCACCCGGACAGGGAATGAACACTGAAGCTTTCTTT.

The sample holds a few counts of this clone. The V gene is TRBV11-3, the J gene TRBJ2-2; TRBD2 aligns across 8 bases. The germline gives CDR1 SGHNT, CDR2 YENEEA. After removal of 5 bases from V and 0 bases from J, the junction contained 5 bases not matched to a gene. There are 16 residues in the CDR3. CDR3 sequence: CASSTTSGPNTGELFF. The CDR3 DNA is TGTGCCAGCAGCACCACTAGCGGCCCGAACACCGGGGAGCTGTTTTTT.

This clone was detected once. The rearrangement joins TRBV9 to TRBJ2-1; TRBD1 matches 7 bases. The germline gives CDR1 SGDLS, CDR2 YYNGEE. The junction had 4 bases not matched to a gene; V was cut back by 0 bases and J by 7 bases. The CDR3 spans 14 residues. The CDR3 region has the DNA TGTGCCAGCAGCGTAGGGGGCAGGGGGAATGAGCAGTTCTTC. Its translation: CASSVGGRGNEQFF. Full variable domain (rest looked up from reference TRBV9 and TRBJ2-1): DSGVTQTPKHLITATGQRVTLRCSPRSGDLSVYWYQQSLDQGLQFLIQYYNGEERAKGNILERFSAQQFPDLHSELNLSSLELGDSALYFCASSVGGRGNEQFFGPGTRLTVL.

This clone turned up a few times. V gene TRBV5-1 combines with J gene TRBJ1-1; TRBD1 matches at 7 bases. Germline V gene data show CDR1 as SGHRS and CDR2 as YFSETQ. The CDR3 has 16 residues. The junction had 11 bases not matched to a gene; V was cut back by 4 bases and J by 2 bases. This CDR3 is CASSPTPGTDNTEAFF. CDR3 nucleotides: TGCGCCAGCAGCCCCACCCCCGGGACAGATAACACTGAAGCTTTCTTT.

This clone has a handful of counts. The chain joins TRBV10-1 to TRBJ2-1; tentatively, D is TRBD2 (6 bases). Looked up from germline, CDR1 is WNHNN and CDR2 is SYGVQD (reference sequence). Trimming cost V 3 bases and J 0 bases, with 12 bases left between them. This CDR3 is 16 amino acids long. The CDR3 spells CASSESPSASYNEQFF. The CDR3 DNA reads as TGCGCCAGCAGTGAAAGCCCTAGCGCCTCCTACAATGAGCAGTTCTTC.

Concerning this clone: Germline and junction disagree at one end, which may indicate a read error. The chain combines TRBV11-2 with TRBJ2-4; D is possibly TRBD1 (6 bases). The germline gives CDR1 SGHAT, CDR2 FQNNGV. The CDR3 sequence is 17 residues long. The chain's CDR3 is CASSLDRWGLAKNSQYF. The CDR3 DNA sequence: TGTGCCAGCAGCTTAGATCGGTGGGGGCTAGCCAAAAACAGTCAGTACTTC.

This clone was detected a few times. This rearrangement joins TRBV9 to TRBJ1-2; D unresolved. CDR1 is SGDLS and CDR2 is YYNGEE in the germline V gene. The CDR3 covers 11 residues. The V end lost 3 bases, the J end lost 2 bases, and 2 bases lay between the germline ends. Here the CDR3 reads CASSANYGYTF. DNA for the CDR3: TGTGCCAGCAGCGCGAACTATGGCTACACCTTC.

V usage is TRBV7-9 and J usage is TRBJ2-6; D remains unclear. V lost 5 bases, J lost 0 bases, and 11 bases lay in between. CDR1 is SEHNR and CDR2 is FQNEAQ in the germline V gene (reference sequence). The CDR3 has 16 amino acids. The CDR3 is CASSPLSVSGANVLTF. For the CDR3, the DNA is TGTGCCAGCAGCCCCCTTTCCGTCTCTGGGGCCAACGTCCTGACTTTC.

The CDR3: CASSPPEPRYTF. The CDR3 DNA is TGTGCCAGCAGCCCCCCCGAGCCACGCTACACCTTC. The genes are TRBV28 and TRBJ1-2; no clear D. Germline CDR1 is MDHEN and CDR2 is SYDVKM. The V and J ends lost 6 bases and 9 bases respectively, with 14 bases between them. The CDR3 contains 12 residues.

The chain couples TRBV7-6 to TRBJ2-3; D remains ambiguous. Trimming took off 5 bases at V and 1 base at J, with 16 bases between the two ends. Germline-derived CDR1 and CDR2 are SGHVS and FNYEAQ. CDR3 size: 16 residues. The CDR3 sequence: CASSPTAGWGTDTQYF. CDR3 DNA sequence: TGTGCCAGCAGCCCTACGGCAGGCTGGGGCACAGATACGCAGTATTTT.

The CDR3: CASSYLGGSGSNEQFF. CDR3 coding DNA: TGTGCCAGCAGCTACCTCGGTGGTAGCGGGAGTAATGAGCAGTTCTTC. The chain carries TRBV7-9 and TRBJ2-1; 9 bases fit TRBD2. The CDR3 is 16 residues long. CDR1 SEHNR and CDR2 FQNEAQ come from the germline V gene (reference sequence). Trimming cost V 4 bases and J 7 bases; bases outside gene matches: 11.

A word on this clone: A junction end diverges from the germline sequence, so it may reflect a read error. Within the sample, other DNA sequences also encode this same CDR3. The rearrangement uses TRBV19 and TRBJ1-2; D is ambiguous. The length of the CDR3 is 14 residues. In germline, CDR1 is LNHDA, CDR2 SQIVND (reference sequence). The CDR3 nucleotides are TGTGCCAGCAGTATATATGAGACGGGAGATGGCTACACCTTC. Translated, it gives CASSIYETGDGYTF.

The chain uses TRBV28 and TRBJ2-2; 12 positions match TRBD2. Germline V CDR1 and CDR2: MDHEN, SYDVKM. Trimming cost V 6 bases and J 7 bases; bases outside gene matches: 3. The CDR3 consists of 14 residues. CDR3 nucleotide sequence: TGTGCCAGCAGGCGACTAGCGGGAGTCGGGGAGCTGTTTTTT. Translation: CASRRLAGVGELFF.

The J gene is TRBJ2-7, the V gene TRBV5-1, with a possible D match to TRBD1 (6 bases). V lost 4 bases, J lost 3 bases, and 17 bases lay in between. The CDR3 is made up of 15 amino acids. Looked up from germline, CDR1 is SGHRS and CDR2 is YFSETQ. CDR3 DNA sequence: TGCGCCAGCAGCACGTATCAGGGGAACTACTACGAGCAGTACTTC. It is translated as CASSTYQGNYYEQYF.